This TCR beta chain was identified in a study of blood T cells in healthy people across ages. General observations from the study: With donor CMV status unknown, expanded clonotype changes were possibly confounded. In older individuals, TCR beta diversity per million T cells was lower, falling roughly linearly with age.

A remark on this clonotype: What it binds is unknown.

In germline, CDR1 is SGDLS, CDR2 YYNGEE. The CDR3 extends over 14 amino acids. With V trimmed by 8 bases and J by 5 bases, 6 bases remained unmatched. Then a second PCR, running about 6 to 11 cycles, was carried out with a sample-barcoded 5' primer and a J-beta primer mix. Each TCR beta cDNA got a 12-nucleotide random molecular identifier. MiXCR, applied by TCRdb to the 5' RACE reads, yields one record per CDR3 protein. This sample carries 1.5 million or so distinct CDR3 sequences, roughly 40% of them seen once, and the ten largest clones take roughly 7.9%. Ten milliliters of peripheral blood were drawn from each donor into EDTA-treated tubes.

This receptor was obtained from a woman aged 18-29 years in good health. This rearrangement joins TRBV9 to TRBJ1-6; TRBD1 agrees at 8 bases. The material sequenced was blood. The CDR3: CASGQGRDNSPLHF. The CDR3 bases are TGTGCCAGTGGACAGGGCCGCGATAATTCACCCCTCCACTTT.